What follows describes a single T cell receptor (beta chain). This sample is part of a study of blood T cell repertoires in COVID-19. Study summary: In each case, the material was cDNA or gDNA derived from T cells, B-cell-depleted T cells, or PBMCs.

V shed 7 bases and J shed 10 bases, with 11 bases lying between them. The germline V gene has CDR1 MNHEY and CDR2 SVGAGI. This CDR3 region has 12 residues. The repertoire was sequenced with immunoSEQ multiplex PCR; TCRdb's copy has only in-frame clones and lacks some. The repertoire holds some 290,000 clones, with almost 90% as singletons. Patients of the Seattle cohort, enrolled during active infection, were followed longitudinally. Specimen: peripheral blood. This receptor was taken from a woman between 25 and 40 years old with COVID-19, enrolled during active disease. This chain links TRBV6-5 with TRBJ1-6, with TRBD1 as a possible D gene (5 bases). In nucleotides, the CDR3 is TGTGCCAGCATTACAGGAAAATCACCCCTCCACTTT. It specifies CASITGKSPLHF.